The subject of this entry is one T cell receptor (beta chain). Its cognate antigen is unknown. The sample is drawn from a study of cytomegalovirus exposure and HLA in healthy donors. General study points: Among immune exposure information, only CMV serostatus was available. Among TCR beta chains, those listed as cytomegalovirus-associated numbered about 160. Judged likely to be a sequencing artifact was a cluster of highly shared sequence variants.

Deletions cut 4 bases from V and 4 bases from J, with 8 bases between. Germline-derived CDR1 and CDR2 are SQVTM and ANQGSEA. The CDR3 has 12 residues. 13 Jbeta primers and 60 Vbeta primers were used for the PCR. Sequencing was performed with immunoSEQ multiplex PCR; in TCRdb, only in-frame clones are kept and a portion is missing. The profile shows 110,000 to 150,000 clones, about 70% of them singletons. The chain combines TRBV29-1 with TRBJ1-5, with D possibly being TRBD1 (5 bases). The source of this sequence is a woman between 55 and 75 years old in good health and CMV-seropositive. Specimen: PBMCs. The CDR3 loop is CSVAGLNQPQHF. The CDR3 region has the DNA TGCAGCGTTGCGGGACTTAATCAGCCCCAGCATTTT. The variable domain in full, completed from reference TRBV29-1 and TRBJ1-5, reads SAVISQKPSRDICQRGTSLTIQCQVDSQVTMMFWYRQQPGQSLTLIATANQGSEATYESGFVIDKFPISRPNLTFSTLTVSNMSPEDSSIYLCSVAGLNQPQHFGDGTRLSIL.